This TCR beta chain derives from a study of T-cell reconstitution after alpha-beta-depleted transplantation in children. Notes on the study in general: T-cell numbers and diversity one year post-transplant derived largely from freshly generated T cells. Recipient T cells and thymic progenitors that survived gave rise to the high TCRbeta diversity observed at day 60 in some patients. There were reportedly several hundred expanded graft clones from which alpha-beta T cells came about two months after transplant.

The CDR3 has 16 residues. V dropped 1 base and J dropped 2; count of bases not matched to a gene: 5. Germline V gene lookup returns CDR1 KGHDR and CDR2 SFDVKD. Unique molecular identifiers were incorporated when the TCRbeta library was constructed. TCRdb passed the PCR reads through MiXCR, listing each CDR3 protein once. Of just over 950,000 distinct CDR3 sequences in the sample, roughly 29% were seen once. A note on this clonotype: Antigen: not known.

The V gene is TRBV24-1, the J gene TRBJ2-3; 7 bases match TRBD1. This specimen consisted of PBMCs, mostly from graft donor cells, obtained 360 days after TCRalphabeta/CD19-depleted stem cell transplant. The sequence came from a boy under three years old who had a stem cell transplant for SCID, so the T cells may come from the graft donor. CDR3 amino acids: CATSDFVGQDTDTQYF. For the CDR3, the DNA is TGTGCCACCAGTGATTTTGTCGGACAGGACACAGATACGCAGTATTTT.